This note documents a single T cell receptor beta chain sequence. The antigen remains undetermined. The CDR3 extends over 14 amino acids. With 0 bases removed from V and 3 bases from J, the gap between germline ends came to 8 bases. The germline gives CDR1 SGHDN, CDR2 FVKESK. The data were obtained in a study of tumor-infiltrating lymphocytes in localized non-small cell lung cancer. The overall study: From each patient, both tumor and uninvolved lung, non-adjacent to tumor, were sampled. Regarding the study as a whole: No link was found between tumor T-cell fraction and recurrence-free survival.

The repertoire was sequenced with immunoSEQ multiplex PCR; TCRdb's copy has only in-frame clones and lacks some. Of under 25,000 clones in the sample, approximately 59% were seen once. The J gene is TRBJ1-2, the V gene TRBV14, with no clear D. This receptor was taken from a human donor with non-small cell lung cancer. The sample comprised lung tumor tissue. DNA for the CDR3: TGTGCCAGCAGCCAAGACGGGCTCTACTATGGCTACACCTTC. It encodes CASSQDGLYYGYTF.